These 31 T cell receptor beta chains originate from one sample sequenced in a study of blood T cell repertoires in COVID-19. Profiled with immunoSEQ multiplex PCR; TCRdb holds only in-frame clones, not every one. The sample has about 310,000 clones; roughly 90% are singletons. Sequencing was done on a sample of PBMCs or T cells enriched from blood (not recorded which). The receptor source for this set is a woman between 18 and 29 years old who had recovered from COVID-19.

This chain joins TRBV29-1 and TRBJ1-1; D not resolved. The germline V gene encodes CDR1 SQVTM and CDR2 ANQGSEA. This CDR3 comprises 17 residues. The ends were cut back, 6 bases at V and 0 bases at J, with 23 bases in the middle. CDR3 sequence (DNA): TGCAGCGTCTCCCCCACTCAAATAAAACCCATGAACACTGAAGCTTTCTTT. Translating it yields CSVSPTQIKPMNTEAFF.

The chain links TRBV3-1 (or the pseudogene TRBV3-2) to TRBJ1-6; TRBD1 matches 7 bases. The CDR3 has 17 amino acids. Germline V CDR1 and CDR2: LGHDT, YNNKEL (reference sequence). J was trimmed by 0 bases and V by 4 bases; bases with no gene match: 6. The CDR3 DNA is TGTGCCAGCAGCCCAACAGGGGTCAGCTCCTATAATTCACCCCTCCACTTT. Its translation is CASSPTGVSSYNSPLHF.

The chain uses TRBV11-2 and TRBJ2-2, with unresolved D. This CDR3 has 16 amino acids. V shed 5 bases and J shed 0 bases, with 13 bases lying between them. The germline V gene has CDR1 SGHAT and CDR2 FQNNGV. The CDR3 sequence: CASSLIPPTNTGELFF. The CDR3 bases are TGTGCCAGCAGCCTAATCCCGCCTACGAACACCGGGGAGCTGTTTTTT.

This clone was counted a single time. This rearrangement joins TRBV7-2 to TRBJ2-2; TRBD2 aligns across 8 bases. CDR1 is SGHTA and CDR2 is FQGNSA in the germline V gene. J gave up 1 base and V 5 bases, and 3 bases lay outside the gene matches. This CDR3 contains 15 residues. The CDR3 bases are TGTGCCAGCAGCCGGCGGGGGGTGAACACCGGGGAGCTGTTTTTT. This encodes CASSRRGVNTGELFF.

A few counts support this clone. The rearrangement uses TRBV7-9 and TRBJ1-4, with TRBD1 matching over 7 bases. Losses at the gene ends were 5 bases for V and 5 bases for J; bases not matched to a gene: 8. CDR3 size: 15 residues. CDR1 is SEHNR and CDR2 is FQNEAQ in the germline V gene (reference sequence). The CDR3 DNA sequence: TGTGCCAGCAGCATCAGGACAGGCCGAAATGAAAAACTGTTTTTT. It is translated as CASSIRTGRNEKLFF.

As DNA, the CDR3 is TGTGCCAGTAGTCCTCAGGGACAGGCCTACAATGAGCAGTTCTTC. This sequence encodes CASSPQGQAYNEQFF. This chain uses TRBV19 with TRBJ2-1, with 8 bases aligning to TRBD1. Trimming at V came to 5 bases and at J to 2 bases, leaving 5 bases not matched to a gene. The germline V gene encodes CDR1 LNHDA and CDR2 SQIVND (reference sequence). There are 15 residues in the CDR3.

This chain links TRBV9 with TRBJ2-7; D call uncertain. Germline V gene data show CDR1 as SGDLS and CDR2 as YYNGEE. The CDR3 is 16 amino acids. Trimming shortened V by 0 bases and J by 4 bases, and 17 bases separated the two germline ends. In DNA, the CDR3 is TGTGCCAGCAGCGTAGCCGATAGCCCACAATATTACGAGCAGTACTTC. Protein: CASSVADSPQYYEQYF.

This clone was recorded once. The J gene is TRBJ2-7, the V gene TRBV3-1 (or the pseudogene TRBV3-2), with 9 bases fitting TRBD2. Losses at the gene ends were 5 bases for V and 4 bases for J; bases not matched to a gene: 9. Germline V gene lookup returns CDR1 LGHDT and CDR2 YNNKEL (reference sequence). CDR3 length equals 15 residues. The CDR3 DNA follows: TGTGCCAGCAGCTTCGGTGGACTAGCGTATTACGAGCAGTACTTC. Amino acids: CASSFGGLAYYEQYF.

The V call is TRBV6-2 or TRBV6-3, the J call TRBJ1-4; 7 bases are a match to TRBD1. The V and J ends lost 5 bases and 7 bases, in that order; junction bases with no gene match: 7. CDR3 length equals 14 residues. Germline V gene lookup returns CDR1 MNHEY and CDR2 SVGEGT. CDR3 coding DNA: TGTGCCAGCAGTCCGACAGGGATTCGTGAAAAACTGTTTTTT. It yields the protein CASSPTGIREKLFF.

The chain is built from TRBV7-2 and TRBJ1-6, with a weak D call TRBD1 (5 bases). This CDR3 spans 13 amino acids. Germline CDR1 is SGHTA and CDR2 is FQGNSA. The V end was cut by 1 base, the J end by 13 bases, with 11 bases between. In DNA, the CDR3 is TGTGCCAGCAGCTTAGATCAGGGTTCCCCCCTCCACTTT. Protein sequence: CASSLDQGSPLHF. The variable domain in full, completed from reference TRBV7-2 and TRBJ1-6, reads GAGVSQSPSNKVTEKGKDVELRCDPISGHTALYWYRQSLGQGLEFLIYFQGNSAPDKSGLPSDRFSAERTGGSVSTLTIQRTQQEDSAVYLCASSLDQGSPLHFGNGTRLTVT.

This clone was seen only a few times. V usage is TRBV5-1 and J usage is TRBJ2-1; tentatively, D is TRBD1 (6 bases). Germline V lookup: CDR1 SGHRS, CDR2 YFSETQ. CDR3 size: 16 residues. The V end was cut by 4 bases, the J end by 7 bases, with 21 bases between. Here the CDR3 DNA reads TGCGCCAGCAGCGTAAGAACAGGGTCGGGGAAAAATGAGCAGTTCTTC. This encodes CASSVRTGSGKNEQFF.

The chain couples TRBV9 to TRBJ2-7; TRBD2 matches at 7 bases. CDR1 and CDR2 (germline): SGDLS, YYNGEE. V gave up 2 bases and J gave up 2 bases; unmatched junction bases: 4. The CDR3 spans 14 residues. CDR3 residues: CASSVGTTTYEQYF. The CDR3 DNA reads TGTGCCAGCAGCGTCGGGACTACCACCTACGAGCAGTACTTC.

The gene calls are TRBV9 and TRBJ2-2, with D hard to call. CDR3 length: 11 amino acids. Trimming pared 0 bases from V and 8 bases from J, leaving 2 bases between. Germline-derived CDR1 and CDR2 are SGDLS and YYNGEE. CDR3 in amino acids: CASSVAGELFF. The CDR3 nucleotides are TGTGCCAGCAGCGTAGCTGGGGAGCTGTTTTTT.

The V and J genes are TRBV5-4 and TRBJ2-3, with a possible D match to TRBD1 (6 bases). Trimming cost V 10 bases and J 2 bases, with 14 bases left between them. Germline V gives CDR1 SGHNT, CDR2 YYREEE (reference sequence). The CDR3 totals 13 residues. CDR3 protein: CAGEDSITDTQYF. For the CDR3, the DNA is TGTGCCGGCGAGGACAGCATCACAGATACGCAGTATTTT.

The rearrangement uses TRBV14 and TRBJ1-2; D gene uncertain. The CDR3 contains 15 residues. CDR1 and CDR2 (germline): SGHDN, FVKESK. V was pared by 1 base and J by 0 bases, with 9 bases between. For the CDR3, the DNA is TGTGCCAGCAGCCAAGGGGGAGTAGCTAACTATGGCTACACCTTC. Encoded protein: CASSQGGVANYGYTF. The full variable domain, rest sourced from reference TRBV14 and TRBJ1-2, is EAGVTQFPSHSVIEKGQTVTLRCDPISGHDNLYWYRRVMGKEIKFLLHFVKESKQDESGMPNNRFLAERTGGTYSTLKVQPAELEDSGVYFCASSQGGVANYGYTFGSGTRLTVV.

The V call is TRBV12-5, the J call TRBJ2-3; D unresolved. Germline V CDR1 and CDR2: LGHNT, FRNRAP. The CDR3 loop spans 12 amino acids. V lost 6 bases, J lost 2 bases, and 6 bases lay in between. CDR3 protein: CASGGATDTQYF. In nucleotides, the CDR3 is TGTGCTAGTGGGGGCGCCACAGATACGCAGTATTTT.

The chain combines TRBV28 with TRBJ1-1; TRBD1 matches 8 bases. V gave up 6 bases and J gave up 1 base; unmatched junction bases: 13. The CDR3 has 17 amino acids. CDR1 is MDHEN and CDR2 is SYDVKM in the germline V gene. CDR3 DNA sequence: TGTGCCAGCAGACCAGGGGGCGCACTGGGTCGGAACACTGAAGCTTTCTTT. This sequence encodes CASRPGGALGRNTEAFF. Supplemented by reference TRBV28 and TRBJ1-1, the full variable domain reads DVKVTQSSRYLVKRTGEKVFLECVQDMDHENMFWYRQDPGLGLRLIYFSYDVKMKEKGDIPEGYSVSREKKERFSLILESASTNQTSMYLCASRPGGALGRNTEAFFGQGTRLTVV.

The V gene is TRBV11-2, the J gene TRBJ1-6; D may be TRBD1 (5 bases). Trimming removed 8 bases at V and 4 bases at J, with 12 bases between. Germline V gene data show CDR1 as SGHAT and CDR2 as FQNNGV. The CDR3 has 14 amino acids. This CDR3 is CASLGGVYNSPLHF. The CDR3 DNA sequence: TGTGCCAGCCTGGGGGGGGTATATAATTCACCCCTCCACTTT. Supplemented by reference TRBV11-2 and TRBJ1-6, the full variable domain reads EAGVAQSPRYKIIEKRQSVAFWCNPISGHATLYWYQQILGQGPKLLIQFQNNGVVDDSQLPKDRFSAERLKGVDSTLKIQPAKLEDSAVYLCASLGGVYNSPLHFGNGTRLTVT.

The chain couples TRBV27 to TRBJ2-1; 10 bases line up with TRBD2. The CDR3 has 16 residues. V was pared by 8 bases and J by 0 bases, with 7 bases of the junction left unmatched. The V gene's germline CDR1 is MNHEY and CDR2 SMNVEV (reference sequence). For the CDR3, the DNA is TGTGCCAGCTGGACTAGCGGACCTAACTCCTACAATGAGCAGTTCTTC. This encodes CASWTSGPNSYNEQFF.

The J gene is TRBJ2-7, the V gene TRBV19, with TRBD2 as a possible D gene (5 bases). The CDR3 extends over 14 amino acids. The germline CDR1 and CDR2 sequences are LNHDA and SQIVND (reference sequence). V shed 1 base and J shed 7 bases, with 14 bases lying between them. The CDR3 region has the DNA TGTGCCAGTAGTATAGTATCGGGGAATCGAGAGCAGTACTTC. This translates into CASSIVSGNREQYF.

The V call is TRBV19, the J call TRBJ2-5; 7 positions match TRBD2. From germline, CDR1 is LNHDA and CDR2 SQIVND (reference sequence). After removal of 5 bases from V and 5 bases from J, the junction contained 8 bases not matched to a gene. There are 14 residues in the CDR3. CDR3 protein: CASSAGVDGETQYF. CDR3 DNA: TGTGCCAGTAGTGCGGGAGTGGATGGGGAGACCCAGTACTTC.

This chain connects TRBV9 to TRBJ2-1; D is uncertain. The V gene's germline CDR1 is SGDLS and CDR2 YYNGEE. This CDR3 has 14 residues. V dropped 0 bases and J dropped 6 bases, with 10 bases sitting between them. The CDR3 sequence: CASSVDTWANEQFF. For the CDR3, the DNA is TGTGCCAGCAGCGTAGACACTTGGGCCAATGAGCAGTTCTTC.

This chain joins TRBV7-3 and TRBJ2-2; 8 bases align to TRBD2. The germline V gene has CDR1 SGHTA and CDR2 FQGTGA. This CDR3 comprises 18 residues. The junction had 8 bases not matched to a gene; V was cut back by 1 base and J by 1 base. CDR3: CASSLNSGGLENTGELFF. Here the CDR3 DNA reads TGTGCCAGCAGCTTAAATTCGGGGGGACTAGAGAACACCGGGGAGCTGTTTTTT.

The chain recombines TRBV3-1 (or the pseudogene TRBV3-2) with TRBJ2-7, with 7 bases that match TRBD2. The CDR3 covers 17 residues. From germline, CDR1 is LGHDT and CDR2 YNNKEL (reference sequence). V gave up 4 bases and J gave up 3 bases; unmatched junction bases: 15. CDR3 sequence: CASSRSIGGGGIYEQYF. The CDR3 DNA follows: TGTGCCAGCAGCCGATCGATCGGAGGCGGGGGAATCTACGAGCAGTACTTC.

V usage is TRBV12-5 and J usage is TRBJ2-1; 7 bases map to TRBD2. V trimming: 4 bases; J trimming: 5 bases; junction bases outside the gene matches: 5. Germline V gene sequence: CDR1 LGHNT, CDR2 FRNRAP. The CDR3 is 14 residues long. In DNA, the CDR3 is TGTGCTAGTGGTTGGGGGACTATGCACAATGAGCAGTTCTTC. It codes for CASGWGTMHNEQFF.

The rearrangement links TRBV14 to TRBJ1-3; TRBD1 agrees at 7 bases. The germline V gene has CDR1 SGHDN and CDR2 FVKESK. With V trimmed by 4 bases and J by 2 bases, 8 bases remained unmatched. The CDR3 length is 16 residues. The CDR3 loop is CASSPGGGSTGNTIYF. For the CDR3, the DNA is TGTGCCAGCAGCCCAGGGGGAGGTTCCACTGGAAACACCATATATTTT.

This chain uses TRBV24-1 with TRBJ1-4, with a weak D call TRBD1 (5 bases). CDR1 is KGHDR and CDR2 is SFDVKD in the germline V gene. V was cut by 3 bases and J by 3 bases, with 16 bases left in between. The CDR3 covers 17 residues. CDR3 in DNA: TGTGCCACCAGTGATCCTAGGGCAGGGCGCGCTAATGAAAAACTGTTTTTT. Translating it yields CATSDPRAGRANEKLFF.

The V and J genes are TRBV2 and TRBJ1-1; weak D call: TRBD1 (5 bases). The CDR3 consists of 11 residues. Trimming removed 6 bases at V and 7 bases at J, with 9 bases between. Germline-derived CDR1 and CDR2 are SNHLY and FYNNEI. In nucleotides, the CDR3 is TGTGCCAGCAGGGGGCAGGTTGAAGCTTTCTTT. Protein: CASRGQVEAFF.

CDR3 DNA sequence: TGTGCCAGCAGTTTATACGGGGTGGGCACAGATACGCAGTATTTT. This gives the protein CASSLYGVGTDTQYF. This chain uses TRBV27 with TRBJ2-3, with D perhaps TRBD2 (5 bases). The CDR3 extends over 15 amino acids. The ends were cut back, 1 base at V and 1 base at J, with 9 bases in the middle. Germline assignment: CDR1 MNHEY and CDR2 SMNVEV (reference sequence).

The chain is built from TRBV4-1 and TRBJ1-6, with a possible D match to TRBD1 (5 bases). Germline CDR1 and CDR2: MGHRA and YSYEKL. Deletions cut 4 bases from V and 10 bases from J, with 17 bases between. The CDR3 loop spans 15 amino acids. CDR3 in amino acids: CASSPIGHSASPLHF. The CDR3 DNA is TGCGCCAGCAGCCCAATAGGACATTCGGCCTCACCCCTCCACTTT.

This sequence joins TRBV28 and TRBJ1-2; the match to TRBD1 covers 9 bases. This CDR3 spans 15 amino acids. Germline lookup yields CDR1 MDHEN and CDR2 SYDVKM. Trimming removed 5 bases from V and 5 bases from J; junction bases left unmatched: 9. CDR3 in amino acids: CASSVPGTGSYGYTF. The CDR3 nucleotides read TGTGCCAGCAGTGTTCCCGGGACAGGGTCATATGGCTACACCTTC.